This T cell receptor (beta chain) was profiled in a study of regulatory T cells in long-lasting Graves disease. Points from the study as a whole: TRBV28, TRBJ1-2 and TRBJ2-5 were favored in persistent disease.

With respect to this clonotype: Its target is unknown.

This CDR3 has 16 residues. Germline values: CDR1 SGHAT, CDR2 FQNNGV. With 1 base removed from V and 0 bases from J, the gap between germline ends came to 9 bases. Documented time point: persistent/refractory GD, antithyroid drugs over 5 years with positive TRAb. Extracted PBMC RNA gave rise to the TCR library. For TCR beta, libraries came from iRepertoire HTBI primers and Arm-PCR of CDR3 regions. TCRdb reanalysed the multiplex PCR reads using MiXCR and keeps one entry per CDR3 protein. Among about 660,000 distinct CDR3 sequences listed, 25% to 35% were seen once. V usage is TRBV11-2 and J usage is TRBJ1-4; D remains ambiguous. This clonotype was sampled from a female donor with Graves disease. The material was peripheral blood mononuclear cells (PBMCs), obtained when the disease was refractory, from a patient treated with antithyroid drugs. In DNA, the CDR3 is TGTGCCAGCAGCTTAGTGGGGATTGCAACTAATGAAAAACTGTTTTTT. It is translated as CASSLVGIATNEKLFF. Full variable domain (rest looked up from reference TRBV11-2 and TRBJ1-4): EAGVAQSPRYKIIEKRQSVAFWCNPISGHATLYWYQQILGQGPKLLIQFQNNGVVDDSQLPKDRFSAERLKGVDSTLKIQPAKLEDSAVYLCASSLVGIATNEKLFFGSGTQLSVL.